This T cell receptor (beta chain) was captured in a study of blood T cell repertoires in COVID-19. Study context: Spain, Italy and the United States supplied samples that represented acute and convalescent COVID-19.

Here immunoSEQ multiplex PCR was the method, and the copy in TCRdb shows in-frame clones only, minus some. The table has 100,000 to 150,000 clones, roughly 87% seen once; the top ten hold about a quarter. CDR1 DFQATT and CDR2 SNEGSKA come from the germline V gene (reference sequence). The CDR3 runs 14 residues. With 3 bases removed from V and 5 bases from J, the gap between germline ends came to 16 bases. Material: peripheral blood. This TCR was sampled from a woman of 80 years or more with acute or convalescent COVID-19. The chain uses TRBV20-1 and TRBJ1-2; D may be TRBD1 (5 bases). CDR3 coding DNA: TGCAGTGCTAGTTATGAGGGGAGGCGATATGGCTACACCTTC. It translates to CSASYEGRRYGYTF.